The 19 T cell receptor beta chains presented below share a single source sample, sequenced in a study of shared clonotypes between healthy human individuals. Clones were read by immunoSEQ multiplex PCR, and TCRdb kept only the in-frame ones, dropping some. The sample holds millions of clones; about 94% are singletons and the top ten take roughly 1%. Naive CD8 cells were CD45RO-negative, positively selected for CCR7, excluding terminally differentiated effector memory CD45RA+ cells. Sequencing used naive CD8+ T cells sorted from blood. All receptors derive from a man between 18 and 35 years old in good health.

J is TRBJ1-1 and V is TRBV7-9; D is ambiguous. This CDR3 contains 14 residues. Per the germline V gene, CDR1 is SEHNR and CDR2 is FQNEAQ (reference sequence). Deletions cut 2 bases from V and 4 bases from J, with 11 bases between. The CDR3 loop is CASSLSVDPTEAFF. As DNA, the CDR3 is TGTGCCAGCAGCTTAAGTGTGGACCCCACTGAAGCTTTCTTT. The whole variable domain, remainder taken from reference TRBV7-9 and TRBJ1-1, is DTGVSQNPRHKITKRGQNVTFRCDPISEHNRLYWYRQTLGQGPEFLTYFQNEAQLEKSRLLSDRFSAERPKGSFSTLEIQRTEQGDSAMYLCASSLSVDPTEAFFGQGTRLTVV.

The chain is built from TRBV15 and TRBJ2-7, with 7 bases lining up with TRBD1. The V segment lost 2 bases and the J segment 6 bases; nucleotides outside the gene matches: 4. Germline lookup yields CDR1 LNHNV and CDR2 YYDKDF (reference sequence). This CDR3 region has 13 residues. Here the CDR3 reads CATSRLSGGEQYF. In DNA, the CDR3 is TGTGCCACCAGCAGATTGTCAGGGGGCGAGCAGTACTTC.

This sequence joins TRBV27 and TRBJ2-2; D is unresolved. CDR1 is MNHEY, CDR2 SMNVEV, per germline (reference sequence). The germline V and J ends were trimmed by 3 bases and 8 bases, with 10 bases remaining between them. The CDR3 totals 13 residues. CDR3 loop: CASSFMGGGELFF. CDR3 nucleotides: TGTGCCAGCAGTTTTATGGGTGGTGGGGAGCTGTTTTTT.

This clone was seen a handful of times. The genes are TRBV9 and TRBJ2-2; D could derive from TRBD1 or TRBD2 (5 bases each). V lost 2 bases and J 6 bases, leaving 11 bases between the germline ends. Germline V gene data show CDR1 as SGDLS and CDR2 as YYNGEE. This CDR3 contains 14 residues. DNA for the CDR3: TGTGCCAGCAGCGTGGTGGGGACGGCCGGGGAGCTGTTTTTT. This sequence encodes CASSVVGTAGELFF.

The rearrangement links TRBV6-1 to TRBJ1-1, with D perhaps matching TRBD1 (6 bases). This CDR3 contains 15 residues. V was pared by 3 bases and J by 0 bases, with 11 bases between. Looked up from germline, CDR1 is MNHNS and CDR2 is SASEGT. For the CDR3, the DNA is TGTGCCAGCAGTGATGGGTCAGGGGTGAACACTGAAGCTTTCTTT. Amino acid sequence: CASSDGSGVNTEAFF.

The rearrangement joins TRBV4-3 to TRBJ1-4; D is uncertain. Trimming cost V 0 bases and J 6 bases, with 14 bases left between them. Germline V gives CDR1 LGHNA, CDR2 YSLEER. The CDR3 totals 16 residues. The CDR3 spells CASSQDHEGEHEKLFF. The CDR3 DNA sequence: TGCGCCAGCAGCCAAGATCATGAGGGCGAGCATGAAAAACTGTTTTTT.

This clone has just one count. This chain uses TRBV28 with TRBJ2-7, with D possibly being TRBD1 (6 bases). Looked up from germline, CDR1 is MDHEN and CDR2 is SYDVKM. The CDR3 loop spans 12 amino acids. Trimming shortened V by 8 bases and J by 0 bases, and 8 bases separated the two germline ends. The CDR3 here is CASRDISYEQYF. CDR3 nucleotide sequence: TGTGCCAGCCGGGACATCTCCTACGAGCAGTACTTC.

This clone came up a few times. The genes are TRBV27 and TRBJ1-5, with D tentatively TRBD1 (5 bases). The germline V gene encodes CDR1 MNHEY and CDR2 SMNVEV (reference sequence). The CDR3 is 13 amino acids. Between the trimmed V and J ends, which lost 1 base and 7 bases, there was a span of 8 bases. The CDR3 DNA is TGTGCCAGCAGTTTATGGGGGAAACAGCCCCAGCATTTT. It encodes CASSLWGKQPQHF.

This clone was seen just once. This chain joins TRBV27 and TRBJ2-7; D unclear. The CDR3 loop spans 14 amino acids. Germline loops: CDR1 MNHEY, CDR2 SMNVEV (reference sequence). V dropped 4 bases and J dropped 4 bases, with 14 bases sitting between them. Here the CDR3 DNA reads TGTGCCAGCAGTTCGGGTCCCTCCTCGTACGAGCAGTACTTC. Encoded protein: CASSSGPSSYEQYF.

The chain combines TRBV4-1 with TRBJ2-3, with a possible D match to TRBD1 (5 bases). This CDR3 comprises 15 residues. V dropped 5 bases and J dropped 0 bases, with 12 bases sitting between them. CDR1 is MGHRA, CDR2 YSYEKL, per germline. The CDR3 DNA reads TGCGCCAGCAGCAGAGCCAGGGAAAGCACAGATACGCAGTATTTT. Translation gives CASSRARESTDTQYF.

The rearrangement joins TRBV12-5 to TRBJ2-1; 8 bases line up with TRBD1. Germline V gene lookup returns CDR1 LGHNT and CDR2 FRNRAP. This CDR3 spans 16 amino acids. Unmatched junction bases numbered 6, after V lost 5 bases and J lost 0 bases. This CDR3 is CASGINTGGSYNEQFF. CDR3 DNA sequence: TGTGCTAGTGGTATCAACACAGGGGGCTCCTACAATGAGCAGTTCTTC.

The V and J genes are TRBV28 and TRBJ2-2; 9 bases align to TRBD2. The trim removed 8 bases at V and 4 bases at J, leaving 5 bases unmatched. CDR1 MDHEN and CDR2 SYDVKM come from the germline V gene. This CDR3 comprises 14 residues. CDR3 sequence (DNA): TGTGCCAGCTACCAAGCGGGGGGCACCGGGGAGCTGTTTTTT. Translation: CASYQAGGTGELFF. Drawing the rest from reference TRBV28 and TRBJ2-2, the complete variable domain is DVKVTQSSRYLVKRTGEKVFLECVQDMDHENMFWYRQDPGLGLRLIYFSYDVKMKEKGDIPEGYSVSREKKERFSLILESASTNQTSMYLCASYQAGGTGELFFGEGSRLTVL.

The V call is TRBV9, the J call TRBJ2-7; 8 bases line up with TRBD2. CDR1 and CDR2 from the germline V gene are SGDLS and YYNGEE. Trimming removed 0 bases from V and 4 bases from J; junction bases left unmatched: 6. The CDR3 spans 15 residues. The CDR3 reads CASSVEASGLYEQYF. Written as DNA, the CDR3 is TGTGCCAGCAGCGTAGAGGCTAGCGGGTTATACGAGCAGTACTTC.

The gene calls are TRBV2 and TRBJ2-3, with 12 bases matching TRBD1. Trimming removed 3 bases from V and 5 bases from J; junction bases left unmatched: 12. Per germline, CDR1 SNHLY and CDR2 FYNNEI. The CDR3 sequence is 18 residues long. The CDR3: CASSEDPGQGAMGDTQYF. As DNA, the CDR3 is TGTGCCAGCAGTGAGGACCCGGGACAGGGGGCGATGGGAGATACGCAGTATTTT.

This clone appeared a few times. The chain recombines TRBV27 with TRBJ1-5; weak D call: TRBD1 (5 bases). The germline gives CDR1 MNHEY, CDR2 SMNVEV (reference sequence). The ends were cut back, 5 bases at V and 2 bases at J, with 13 bases in the middle. The length of the CDR3 is 15 residues. This CDR3 is CASSQGRVGNQPQHF. The CDR3 nucleotides read TGTGCCAGCAGTCAAGGCAGGGTAGGCAATCAGCCCCAGCATTTT.

The gene calls are TRBV2 and TRBJ2-1; 10 bases agree with TRBD2. V shed 2 bases and J 1 base; nucleotides not matched to a gene: 14. The germline V gene encodes CDR1 SNHLY and CDR2 FYNNEI. The CDR3 totals 20 residues. CDR3 in DNA: TGTGCCAGCAGTGAAAGTATGCTAGCGGGGGTATTGAGGTCCTACAATGAGCAGTTCTTC. Encoded protein: CASSESMLAGVLRSYNEQFF.

With regard to this clone: The sample holds other DNA sequences that translate to the same CDR3. This chain uses TRBV30 with TRBJ1-2; 7 bases line up with TRBD1. Germline values: CDR1 GTSNPN, CDR2 SVGIG (reference sequence). V shed 0 bases and J 8 bases; nucleotides not matched to a gene: 0. CDR3 length: 11 amino acids. The CDR3 DNA reads as TGTGCCTGGAGTGTAGGGGGCGGCTACACCTTC. This codes for CAWSVGGGYTF.

This chain links TRBV7-9 with TRBJ1-5, with a tentative D call TRBD1 (5 bases). V lost 1 base, J lost 4 bases, and 20 bases lay in between. This CDR3 is built from 18 residues. Germline assignment: CDR1 SEHNR and CDR2 FQNEAQ (reference sequence). CDR3: CASSLVHSTGGGNQPQHF. DNA of the CDR3: TGTGCCAGCAGCTTAGTTCATTCAACCGGGGGAGGAAATCAGCCCCAGCATTTT.

This clone has just a few counts. V gene TRBV11-2 combines with J gene TRBJ1-1; D perhaps matches TRBD1 (5 bases). Germline CDR1 reads SGHAT; CDR2 reads FQNNGV. CDR3 length equals 15 residues. V was shortened by 1 base and J by 2 bases, with 11 bases between the two germline ends. CDR3 amino acids: CASSLGQGYNTEAFF. The DNA of the CDR3 is TGTGCCAGCAGCTTAGGTCAGGGCTATAACACTGAAGCTTTCTTT.